The rows below give T cell receptor beta chains drawn from one sample of a study of identical twins. Each CDR3 protein gets one entry after TCRdb re-called the 5' RACE reads with MiXCR. Of hundreds of thousands of distinct CDR3 sequences in the sample, roughly 18% were seen once. A further study also used this sample, focusing on T cells expressing NK-cell markers.

The sequenced sample consisted of PBMCs. Receptors originate from a young woman in good health. Both conserved end residues are trimmed from each CDR3. The order of the fields is V gene, D gene, J gene, CDR3 protein. The D gene is left open where the match is weak.

V: TRBV20-1; D: .; J: TRBJ1-6; CDR3: SARATQGFYNSPLH
V: TRBV5-1; D: TRBD2; J: TRBJ2-5; CDR3: ASSTGTSKETQY
V: TRBV5-1; D: .; J: TRBJ2-1; CDR3: ASSPLGSEYNEQF
V: TRBV20-1; D: .; J: TRBJ1-1; CDR3: SAPKLDSYTEAF
V: TRBV20-1; D: TRBD1; J: TRBJ1-1; CDR3: SASETGMTEAF
V: TRBV30; D: .; J: TRBJ1-2; CDR3: AWRIGGLGYT
V: TRBV20-1; D: TRBD1; J: TRBJ2-2; CDR3: SARDLRQGVITGELF
V: TRBV7-6; D: .; J: TRBJ2-6; CDR3: ASSLEHTRSGANVLT
V: TRBV5-8; D: .; J: TRBJ1-4; CDR3: ASSLGSATNEKLF
V: TRBV7-8; D: .; J: TRBJ1-2; CDR3: ASSLDLAGYT
V: TRBV5-1; D: .; J: TRBJ1-1; CDR3: ASSLNTGLNTEAF
V: TRBV5-1; D: .; J: TRBJ1-2; CDR3: ASSSYLGVNYGYT
V: TRBV12-3/TRBV12-4; D: TRBD2; J: TRBJ2-7; CDR3: ASSLVYSLAGGATYEQY
V: TRBV4-3; D: .; J: TRBJ2-5; CDR3: ASRPNIGPPPGTQY